A single sample gave rise to the 24 T cell receptor beta chains below, sequenced in a study of vaccination effects on CD4 cells after COVID-19. These TCRs are of unknown antigen specificity. Within the ViraFEST assay, antigen-specific CD4+ T cells underwent expansion with viral peptide pools prior to sequencing. Researchers isolated CD4+ T cells once roughly nine days of culture had elapsed. Negative nucleocapsid antibody tests before and after vaccination confirmed no previous SARS-CoV-2 infection. Here immunoSEQ multiplex PCR was the method, and the copy in TCRdb shows in-frame clones only, minus some. This table holds 50,000 to 60,000 clones, under 75% found once. Material: CD4+ T cells from PBMCs cultured with SARS-CoV-2 spike peptides, obtained before COVID-19 vaccination. These receptors were obtained from a human donor who received a COVID-19 vaccine.

This clone showed up just a few times. The chain joins TRBV30 to TRBJ2-7; a weak D match, TRBD1 (6 bases). CDR1 is GTSNPN, CDR2 SVGIG, per germline (reference sequence). This CDR3 has 13 amino acids. The germline V and J ends were trimmed by 2 bases and 5 bases, with 13 bases remaining between them. CDR3 residues: CAWSPDRPNEQYF. The CDR3 region has the DNA TGTGCCTGGAGTCCCGACAGGCCCAACGAGCAGTACTTC.

This clone turned up a few times. The rearrangement uses TRBV25-1 and TRBJ2-2, with a tentative D call TRBD1 (6 bases). This CDR3 contains 15 residues. Germline V gene lookup returns CDR1 MGHDK and CDR2 SYGVNS. The V end was cut by 4 bases, the J end by 4 bases, with 13 bases between. The CDR3 DNA reads TGTGCCAGCAGTGGAACGACAGGCCTCACCGGGGAGCTGTTTTTT. It specifies CASSGTTGLTGELFF.

The chain links TRBV7-2 to TRBJ1-1; D unclear. This CDR3 is 14 amino acids long. Trimming took off 1 base at V and 6 bases at J, with 12 bases between the two ends. Germline V gene lookup returns CDR1 SGHTA and CDR2 FQGNSA. CDR3 region: CASSLVSSLPEAFF. The DNA of the CDR3 is TGTGCCAGCAGCTTAGTCTCGTCACTTCCTGAAGCTTTCTTT.

This chain connects TRBV25-1 to TRBJ2-3, with no clear D. There are 12 residues in the CDR3. Trimming cost V 1 base and J 2 bases, with 1 base left between them. Germline V CDR1 and CDR2: MGHDK, SYGVNS. CDR3 residues: CASSEFTDTQYF. Written as DNA, the CDR3 is TGTGCCAGCAGTGAATTCACAGATACGCAGTATTTT.

The table lists this clone with a few counts. CDR3: CASSLTLTAGANVLTF. The CDR3 region has the DNA TGTGCCAGCAGCTTGACGCTAACCGCTGGGGCCAACGTCCTGACTTTC. The chain combines TRBV5-4 with TRBJ2-6; D remains ambiguous. Germline loops: CDR1 SGHNT, CDR2 YYREEE (reference sequence). Deletions cut 1 base from V and 2 bases from J, with 10 bases between. The CDR3 runs to 16 residues.

This chain uses TRBV5-1 with TRBJ1-1; D not certain. Germline V CDR1 and CDR2: SGHRS, YFSETQ. CDR3 length: 22 residues. V gave up 3 bases and J gave up 3 bases, with 36 bases separating them. CDR3 amino acids: CASSSHGQELIVRGTKDTEAFF. The CDR3 region has the DNA TGCGCCAGCAGCTCCCATGGCCAGGAGTTGATCGTACGGGGAACGAAGGACACTGAAGCTTTCTTT.

The table lists this clone with a few counts. The J gene is TRBJ1-5, the V gene TRBV2, with D tentatively TRBD1 (5 bases). Trimming stripped 5 bases from V and 4 bases from J, with 9 bases between. This CDR3 has 13 amino acids. In germline, CDR1 is SNHLY, CDR2 FYNNEI. The CDR3 DNA is TGTGCCAGCAGTCCAGGGTTTAATCAGCCCCAGCATTTT. Translating it yields CASSPGFNQPQHF.

CDR3 residues: CASSVINRGTSEAFF. DNA of the CDR3: TGTGCCAGCAGCGTAATAAACAGGGGTACTAGTGAAGCTTTCTTT. The chain recombines TRBV7-9 with TRBJ1-1; 7 bases are shared with TRBD1. V was pared by 5 bases and J by 7 bases, with 13 bases of the junction left unmatched. This CDR3 is built from 15 residues. Germline CDR1 reads SEHNR; CDR2 reads FQNEAQ (reference sequence). Full variable domain (rest looked up from reference TRBV7-9 and TRBJ1-1): DTGVSQNPRHKITKRGQNVTFRCDPISEHNRLYWYRQTLGQGPEFLTYFQNEAQLEKSRLLSDRFSAERPKGSFSTLEIQRTEQGDSAMYLCASSVINRGTSEAFFGQGTRLTVV.

The chain joins TRBV6-5 to TRBJ1-2; 8 bases align to TRBD1. J gave up 2 bases and V 5 bases, and 4 bases lay outside the gene matches. The CDR3 is 14 amino acids. Germline loops: CDR1 MNHEY, CDR2 SVGAGI. The CDR3 DNA follows: TGTGCCAGCAGTACCCGGACAGGGAACTATGGCTACACCTTC. Encoded protein: CASSTRTGNYGYTF.

This clone was observed a single time. The chain has TRBV7-9 and TRBJ1-3, with D possibly being TRBD1 (5 bases). Germline V gene data show CDR1 as SEHNR and CDR2 as FQNEAQ (reference sequence). This CDR3 comprises 17 residues. Trimming shortened V by 4 bases and J by 2 bases, and 18 bases separated the two germline ends. CDR3 residues: CASSSIAGRGAGNTIYF. In DNA, the CDR3 is TGTGCCAGCAGCTCCATAGCAGGGCGGGGTGCTGGAAACACCATATATTTT. Using reference TRBV7-9 and TRBJ1-3 for the parts outside the CDR3, the full variable domain is DTGVSQNPRHKITKRGQNVTFRCDPISEHNRLYWYRQTLGQGPEFLTYFQNEAQLEKSRLLSDRFSAERPKGSFSTLEIQRTEQGDSAMYLCASSSIAGRGAGNTIYFGEGSWLTVV.

This clone was detected a few times. This chain uses TRBV5-8 with TRBJ1-3; D might be TRBD1 (5 bases). The CDR3 totals 17 residues. Germline values: CDR1 SGHTS, CDR2 YDEGEE. Between the trimmed V and J ends, which lost 0 bases and 0 bases, there was a span of 13 bases. CDR3 amino acids: CASSLVPDTFSGNTIYF. DNA of the CDR3: TGTGCCAGCAGCTTGGTCCCGGACACCTTCTCTGGAAACACCATATATTTT. Drawing the rest from reference TRBV5-8 and TRBJ1-3, the complete variable domain is EAGVTQSPTHLIKTRGQQATLRCSPISGHTSVYWYQQALGLGLQFLLWYDEGEERNRGNFPPRFSGRQFPNYSSELNVNALELEDSALYLCASSLVPDTFSGNTIYFGEGSWLTVV.

This chain joins TRBV11-2 and TRBJ2-3; weak D call: TRBD1 (5 bases). The germline gives CDR1 SGHAT, CDR2 FQNNGV. Trimming removed 5 bases from V and 3 bases from J, with 15 bases in between. This CDR3 contains 15 residues. CDR3 sequence (DNA): TGTGCCAGCAGCGCCACAGGTATTCGAACAGATACGCAGTATTTT. Translated: CASSATGIRTDTQYF.

This chain uses TRBV3-1 (or the pseudogene TRBV3-2) with TRBJ2-1; 8 bases fit TRBD2. Germline V gene data show CDR1 as LGHDT and CDR2 as YNNKEL (reference sequence). Trimming cost V 4 bases and J 4 bases; bases outside gene matches: 6. The CDR3 is 15 residues long. The chain's CDR3 is CASSLQRGWYNEQFF. The CDR3 DNA reads TGTGCCAGCAGCCTTCAGCGGGGGTGGTACAATGAGCAGTTCTTC.

The chain links TRBV29-1 to TRBJ2-1; D not resolved. V was pared by 4 bases and J by 4 bases, with 5 bases between. The CDR3 loop spans 11 amino acids. Germline loops: CDR1 SQVTM, CDR2 ANQGSEA. CDR3 nucleotide sequence: TGCAGCGTTGTCCGATACAATGAGCAGTTCTTC. It encodes CSVVRYNEQFF.

The V call is TRBV2, the J call TRBJ2-1; 11 bases line up with TRBD2. The CDR3 covers 16 residues. Trimming cost V 2 bases and J 8 bases; bases outside gene matches: 8. CDR1 is SNHLY, CDR2 FYNNEI, per germline. The CDR3: CASSERASGRRYEQFF. The CDR3 DNA reads TGTGCCAGCAGTGAAAGGGCTAGCGGGAGGAGGTATGAGCAGTTCTTC.

The chain is built from TRBV5-4 and TRBJ1-3; D is undetermined. CDR1 and CDR2 from the germline V gene are SGHNT and YYREEE (reference sequence). This CDR3 contains 17 residues. V lost 0 bases to trimming and J lost 0 bases, with 13 bases between them. CDR3 coding DNA: TGTGCCAGCAGCTTGGAATATCCGGGTTCCTCTGGAAACACCATATATTTT. Protein sequence: CASSLEYPGSSGNTIYF.

This clone was seen only once. V usage is TRBV6-5 and J usage is TRBJ1-1; D is possibly TRBD1 (6 bases). V was shortened by 2 bases and J by 6 bases, with 19 bases between the two germline ends. The CDR3 extends over 16 amino acids. Germline V CDR1 and CDR2: MNHEY, SVGAGI. This chain's CDR3 is CASSYLSRGGRAEAFF. DNA of the CDR3: TGTGCCAGCAGTTACCTTAGCAGGGGAGGAAGGGCTGAAGCTTTCTTT.

The CDR3 bases are TGTGCCAGCAGTGAGACCTTCGACCGATGGGGCGAGCAGTACTTC. The encoded protein is CASSETFDRWGEQYF. This chain connects TRBV6-1 to TRBJ2-7; the D is unclear. Trimming took off 3 bases at V and 6 bases at J, with 18 bases between the two ends. From germline, CDR1 is MNHNS and CDR2 SASEGT. The CDR3 consists of 15 residues.

This CDR3 reads CAWTPVGGERKRGTEAFF. CDR3 DNA sequence: TGTGCCTGGACTCCGGTGGGGGGAGAAAGGAAGAGGGGGACTGAAGCTTTCTTT. The chain couples TRBV30 to TRBJ1-1, with a tentative D call TRBD1 (6 bases). Trimming pared 4 bases from V and 5 bases from J, leaving 29 bases between. The CDR3 loop spans 18 amino acids. Germline assignment: CDR1 GTSNPN and CDR2 SVGIG (reference sequence).

A few counts support this clone. The J gene is TRBJ2-2, the V gene TRBV5-1; D gene ambiguous. Germline loops: CDR1 SGHRS, CDR2 YFSETQ. The ends were cut back, 2 bases at V and 0 bases at J, with 14 bases in the middle. This CDR3 is 17 amino acids long. The CDR3 protein is CASSFRAQSTNTGELFF. CDR3 DNA sequence: TGCGCCAGCAGCTTTCGAGCACAGTCTACGAACACCGGGGAGCTGTTTTTT.

This chain joins TRBV3-1 (or the pseudogene TRBV3-2) and TRBJ1-4; D gene ambiguous. The germline CDR1 and CDR2 sequences are LGHDT and YNNKEL (reference sequence). The V and J ends lost 0 bases and 4 bases respectively, with 9 bases between them. There are 15 residues in the CDR3. For the CDR3, the DNA is TGTGCCAGCAGCCAAGATCCGGGTGTTAATGAAAAACTGTTTTTT. Protein: CASSQDPGVNEKLFF.

V and J are TRBV29-1 and TRBJ2-1, with 9 positions matching TRBD1. The germline CDR1 and CDR2 sequences are SQVTM and ANQGSEA. The CDR3 is 15 amino acids. V lost 8 bases to trimming and J lost 6 bases; unmatched junction nucleotides: 14. The CDR3, as DNA: TGCAGCATCAAGCGACCGGGGACAGGGTCCAATGAGCAGTTCTTC. Its translation is CSIKRPGTGSNEQFF.

This clone was seen only once. The rearrangement joins TRBV5-1 to TRBJ2-5; D might be TRBD2 (6 bases). The CDR3 is made up of 15 amino acids. The germline V gene has CDR1 SGHRS and CDR2 YFSETQ. The germline V and J ends were trimmed by 4 bases and 5 bases, with 18 bases remaining between them. CDR3 loop: CASSITGLSVETQYF. CDR3 coding DNA: TGCGCCAGCAGCATAACGGGACTTAGCGTGGAGACCCAGTACTTC. The variable domain in full, completed from reference TRBV5-1 and TRBJ2-5, reads KAGVTQTPRYLIKTRGQQVTLSCSPISGHRSVSWYQQTPGQGLQFLFEYFSETQRNKGNFPGRFSGRQFSNSRSEMNVSTLELGDSALYLCASSITGLSVETQYFGPGTRLLVL.

The rearrangement links TRBV5-4 to TRBJ2-5; TRBD2 might be the D (6 bases). CDR3 length: 14 amino acids. Per the germline V gene, CDR1 is SGHNT and CDR2 is YYREEE (reference sequence). V lost 4 bases and J 4 bases, leaving 14 bases between the germline ends. The CDR3: CASSTLGGRETQYF. Here the CDR3 DNA reads TGTGCCAGCAGCACCCTGGGGGGTAGAGAGACCCAGTACTTC.